Below, one T cell receptor beta chain is given with its context. Data came from immunoSEQ multiplex PCR; TCRdb stores just in-frame clones and leaves some out. The sample includes 150,000 to 190,000 clones, roughly 90% of them seen just once. This entry is derived from a study of radiation and T cells in renal cell carcinoma. Looking at the study overall: Nephrectomy followed 15 Gy stereotactic body radiation by 4 weeks.

The CDR3 has 15 amino acids. Germline V gene sequence: CDR1 SGHRS, CDR2 YFSETQ. J gave up 7 bases and V 5 bases, and 8 bases lay outside the gene matches. Time point noted: blood 2 weeks post-SBRT. The treatment is: 15 Gy SBRT to primary tumor, nephrectomy 4 weeks later. After SBRT, blood was collected at 2 and 4 weeks, plus baseline. Here the sequenced sample was blood, taken from a patient whose treatment included radiotherapy and nephrectomy. The receptor was isolated from a woman aged 50 to 60 with renal cell carcinoma. The chain employs TRBV5-1 and TRBJ2-1; TRBD1 matches at 11 bases. CDR3 in DNA: TGCGCCAGCAGGTTAGGTGGGACAGGGGGAAATGAGCAGTTCTTC. Its translation is CASRLGGTGGNEQFF.